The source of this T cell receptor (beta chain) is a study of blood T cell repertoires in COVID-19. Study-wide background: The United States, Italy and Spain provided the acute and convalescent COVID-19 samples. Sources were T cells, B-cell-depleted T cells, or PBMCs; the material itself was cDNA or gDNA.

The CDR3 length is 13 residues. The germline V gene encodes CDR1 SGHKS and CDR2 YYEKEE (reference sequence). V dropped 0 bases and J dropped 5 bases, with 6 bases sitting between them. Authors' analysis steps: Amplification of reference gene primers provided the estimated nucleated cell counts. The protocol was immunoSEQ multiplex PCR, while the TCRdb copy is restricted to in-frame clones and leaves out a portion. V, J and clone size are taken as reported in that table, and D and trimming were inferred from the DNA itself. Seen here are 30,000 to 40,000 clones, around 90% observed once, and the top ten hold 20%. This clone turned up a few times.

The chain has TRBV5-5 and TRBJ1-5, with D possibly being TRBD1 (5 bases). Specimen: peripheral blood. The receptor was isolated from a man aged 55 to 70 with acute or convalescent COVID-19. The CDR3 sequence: CASSLAGHQPQHF. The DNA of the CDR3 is TGTGCCAGCAGCTTGGCAGGGCATCAGCCCCAGCATTTT. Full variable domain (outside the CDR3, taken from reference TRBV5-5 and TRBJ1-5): DAGVTQSPTHLIKTRGQQVTLRCSPISGHKSVSWYQQVLGQGPQFIFQYYEKEERGRGNFPDRFSARQFPNYSSELNVNALLLGDSALYLCASSLAGHQPQHFGDGTRLSIL.